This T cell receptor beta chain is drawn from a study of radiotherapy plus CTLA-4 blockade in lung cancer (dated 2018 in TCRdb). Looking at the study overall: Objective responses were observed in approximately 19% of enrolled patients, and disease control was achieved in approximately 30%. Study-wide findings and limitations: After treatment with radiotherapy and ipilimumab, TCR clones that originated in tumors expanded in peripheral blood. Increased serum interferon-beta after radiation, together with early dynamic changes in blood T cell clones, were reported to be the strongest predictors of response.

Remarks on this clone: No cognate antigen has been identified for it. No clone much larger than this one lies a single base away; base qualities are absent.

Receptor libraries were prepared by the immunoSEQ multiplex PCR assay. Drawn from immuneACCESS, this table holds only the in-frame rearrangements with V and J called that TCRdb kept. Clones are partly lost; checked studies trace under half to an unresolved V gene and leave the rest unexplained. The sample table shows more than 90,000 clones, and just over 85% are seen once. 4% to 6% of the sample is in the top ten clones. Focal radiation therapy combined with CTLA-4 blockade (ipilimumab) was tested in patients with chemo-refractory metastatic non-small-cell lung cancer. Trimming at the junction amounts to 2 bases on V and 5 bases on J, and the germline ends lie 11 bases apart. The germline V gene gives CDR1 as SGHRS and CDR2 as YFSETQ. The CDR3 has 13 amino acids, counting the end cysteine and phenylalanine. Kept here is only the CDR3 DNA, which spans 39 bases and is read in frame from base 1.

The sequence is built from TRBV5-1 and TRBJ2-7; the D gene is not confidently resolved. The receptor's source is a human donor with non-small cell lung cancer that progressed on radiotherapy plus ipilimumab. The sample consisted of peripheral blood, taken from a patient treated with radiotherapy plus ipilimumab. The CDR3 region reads CASSLVLTDEQYF. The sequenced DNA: TGCGCCAGCAGCTTAGTACTAACGGACGAGCAGTACTTC.